This entry lists 11 T cell receptor beta chains sequenced from one sample in a study of cytomegalovirus exposure and HLA in healthy donors. Vbeta (60) and Jbeta (13) primers were used in the PCR. The assay was immunoSEQ multiplex PCR, and TCRdb's table has in-frame clones only and misses some. In the table there are about 200,000 clones, approximately 85% of which are singletons. Sequences were obtained from PBMCs. Receptors originate from a girl aged 10 to 17 in good health and CMV-seropositive.

V and J are TRBV27 and TRBJ1-1, with D perhaps TRBD1 (5 bases). V was trimmed by 6 bases and J by 6 bases, leaving 14 bases between them. The CDR3 has 13 amino acids. Germline assignment: CDR1 MNHEY and CDR2 SMNVEV (reference sequence). CDR3 DNA: TGTGCCAGCAGCCCCTCCCGGGGGGCTGAAGCTTTCTTT. Amino acid sequence: CASSPSRGAEAFF.

The chain is built from TRBV4-3 and TRBJ1-5, with D unresolved. Germline CDR1 reads LGHNA; CDR2 reads YSLEER. Trimming took off 0 bases at V and 6 bases at J, with 9 bases between the two ends. The CDR3 is made up of 14 amino acids. In DNA, the CDR3 is TGCGCCAGCAGCCAAGAGAGATACCGTCAGCCCCAGCATTTT. Its protein is CASSQERYRQPQHF.

The rearrangement joins TRBV4-3 to TRBJ1-6; D perhaps matches TRBD1 (5 bases). Germline values: CDR1 LGHNA, CDR2 YSLEER. V was trimmed by 5 bases and J by 9 bases, leaving 11 bases between them. The CDR3 is made up of 13 amino acids. CDR3 region: CASSGDDSSPLHF. The CDR3 nucleotides read TGCGCCAGCAGCGGAGACGACAGTTCACCCCTCCACTTT.

The J gene is TRBJ2-3, the V gene TRBV2, with 7 positions matching TRBD2. CDR1 is SNHLY and CDR2 is FYNNEI in the germline V gene. This CDR3 spans 15 amino acids. Trimming removed 3 bases from V and 1 base from J; junction bases left unmatched: 4. The CDR3 loop reads CASSDPLAGTDTQYF. The DNA of the CDR3 is TGTGCCAGCAGTGATCCCCTAGCGGGCACAGATACGCAGTATTTT.

A note on this clone: The sample holds other DNA sequences that translate to the same CDR3. The chain couples TRBV5-1 to TRBJ1-4, with unresolved D. The CDR3 has 14 residues. V was trimmed by 4 bases and J by 0 bases, leaving 7 bases between them. CDR1 and CDR2 from the germline V gene are SGHRS and YFSETQ. The CDR3 DNA reads as TGCGCCAGCAGCCCAGGCGCAACTAATGAAAAACTGTTTTTT. This encodes CASSPGATNEKLFF.

The chain couples TRBV10-3 to TRBJ2-2, with 12 positions matching TRBD2. V lost 2 bases to trimming and J lost 5 bases; unmatched junction nucleotides: 0. This CDR3 has 15 amino acids. Germline CDR1 reads ENHRY; CDR2 reads SYGVKD. CDR3 DNA: TGTGCCATCAGTGAGGGACTAGCGGGAACCGGGGAGCTGTTTTTT. It is translated as CAISEGLAGTGELFF.

The V and J genes are TRBV11-2 and TRBJ1-2; D remains unclear. With 4 bases removed from V and 2 bases from J, the gap between germline ends came to 11 bases. The germline gives CDR1 SGHAT, CDR2 FQNNGV. This CDR3 is built from 14 residues. The CDR3 spells CASSSYRENYGYTF. CDR3 DNA: TGTGCCAGCAGCTCGTATAGGGAGAACTATGGCTACACCTTC.

The rearrangement joins TRBV7-6 to TRBJ2-3, with 7 bases that match TRBD1. V shed 5 bases and J 2 bases; nucleotides not matched to a gene: 7. The germline V gene encodes CDR1 SGHVS and CDR2 FNYEAQ. The CDR3 consists of 15 residues. The CDR3 spells CASSRGQALTDTQYF. The CDR3 DNA reads TGTGCCAGCAGCCGCGGACAGGCGCTCACAGATACGCAGTATTTT.

This clone has just a few counts. V and J are TRBV5-6 and TRBJ2-5; a weak D match, TRBD2 (6 bases). Trimming removed 3 bases from V and 4 bases from J, with 13 bases in between. CDR3 length: 14 residues. Germline V gene data show CDR1 as SGHDT and CDR2 as YYEEEE. The CDR3 is CASSYSGVRETQYF. The CDR3 region has the DNA TGTGCCAGCAGCTATAGCGGTGTGCGAGAGACCCAGTACTTC. The full variable domain, rest sourced from reference TRBV5-6 and TRBJ2-5, is DAGVTQSPTHLIKTRGQQVTLRCSPKSGHDTVSWYQQALGQGPQFIFQYYEEEERQRGNFPDRFSGHQFPNYSSELNVNALLLGDSALYLCASSYSGVRETQYFGPGTRLLVL.

V and J are TRBV11-3 and TRBJ2-6; 10 bases fit TRBD2. The germline gives CDR1 SGHNT, CDR2 YENEEA. The CDR3 runs 20 residues. The ends lost 6 bases at V and 2 bases at J; junction bases unmatched: 16. The DNA of the CDR3 is TGTGCCAGCAGTTCCTCCTCCAGCGGGGGGGTTTTTGCTGGGGCCAACGTCCTGACTTTC. This translates into CASSSSSSGGVFAGANVLTF.

This chain connects TRBV12-5 to TRBJ1-1; no clear D. CDR1 is LGHNT, CDR2 FRNRAP, per germline. V lost 4 bases and J lost 6, with 9 bases in between. The CDR3 is 12 residues long. CDR3 bases: TGTGCTAGTGGTTCACACGGGTCTGAAGCTTTCTTT. Translation gives CASGSHGSEAFF.